The 19 T cell receptor beta chains below come from one sample, sequenced in a study of chemoradiotherapy in HPV16-positive cancers. Produced via immunoSEQ multiplex PCR; TCRdb's table is partial and in-frame only. The data show just over 25,000 clones, more than 80% seen once. The sequences come from blood, collected from a patient who underwent chemoradiotherapy. These receptors came from a human donor with HPV-associated anogenital cancer.

The V call is TRBV30, the J call TRBJ2-1, with 11 bases that match TRBD2. Unmatched junction bases numbered 4, after V lost 1 base and J lost 2 bases. The CDR3 sequence is 16 residues long. Looked up from germline, CDR1 is GTSNPN and CDR2 is SVGIG (reference sequence). CDR3 in amino acids: CAWSDLAGGPYNEQFF. The DNA for the CDR3 is TGTGCCTGGAGTGATCTAGCGGGAGGCCCCTACAATGAGCAGTTCTTC.

The chain couples TRBV10-2 to TRBJ2-1; D is unresolved. V lost 3 bases, J lost 8 bases, and 8 bases lay in between. Germline CDR1 WSHSY, CDR2 SAAADI. The CDR3 sequence is 12 residues long. The DNA of the CDR3 is TGCGCCAGCAGTGATGGGTTATATGAGCAGTTCTTC. Its protein product is CASSDGLYEQFF.

With respect to this clone: At one of its ends the junction is not consistent with the germline gene, which may arise from a read error. V is TRBV2 and J is TRBJ2-1, with D possibly matching TRBD2 (6 bases). The CDR3 totals 15 residues. Germline CDR1 and CDR2: SNHLY and FYNNEI. The CDR3, as DNA: TGTGACAGCAGTGAAGAGGGACTTGACTACAATGAGCAGTTCTTC. It translates to CDSSEEGLDYNEQFF.

This clone was seen only once. The chain carries TRBV11-2 and TRBJ2-7; TRBD2 agrees at 11 bases. The CDR3 is made up of 15 amino acids. CDR1 is SGHAT, CDR2 FQNNGV, per germline. The ends lost 5 bases at V and 4 bases at J; junction bases unmatched: 7. The CDR3, as DNA: TGTGCCAGCAGCATTAGCGGGGGGGCCGATTACGAGCAGTACTTC. This sequence encodes CASSISGGADYEQYF.

V usage is TRBV5-8 and J usage is TRBJ1-2; the D is unclear. Germline V gives CDR1 SGHTS, CDR2 YDEGEE. V was cut by 1 base and J by 6 bases, with 13 bases left in between. The CDR3 consists of 14 residues. CDR3 sequence reads: CASSLTAYTDGYTF. The CDR3 bases are TGTGCCAGCAGCTTGACAGCCTACACGGATGGCTACACCTTC.

This chain links TRBV30 with TRBJ2-2, with 9 bases identical to TRBD2. The V and J ends lost 4 bases and 6 bases, in that order; junction bases with no gene match: 12. Germline values: CDR1 GTSNPN, CDR2 SVGIG (reference sequence). The CDR3 is 16 amino acids. The CDR3 spells CAWTSLGLAFSGELFF. DNA of the CDR3: TGTGCCTGGACCTCCTTAGGACTAGCGTTTTCCGGGGAGCTGTTTTTT.

V and J are TRBV18 and TRBJ2-7, with 11 bases matching TRBD2. This CDR3 region has 15 residues. V trimming: 6 bases; J trimming: 3 bases; junction bases outside the gene matches: 7. Germline lookup yields CDR1 KGHSH and CDR2 LQKENI. The CDR3 DNA reads as TGTGCCAGCTCGCCCTCGACTAGCGGGGACTACGAGCAGTACTTC. The encoded protein is CASSPSTSGDYEQYF.

CDR3 DNA sequence: TGTGCCACCAGCAGAGATAGGTTAGCTGGAAACACCATATATTTT. Translated, it gives CATSRDRLAGNTIYF. This rearrangement joins TRBV15 to TRBJ1-3; D is unclear. The V and J ends lost 0 bases and 2 bases respectively, with 8 bases between them. Germline CDR1 LNHNV, CDR2 YYDKDF (reference sequence). The CDR3 is 15 residues long.

CDR3 sequence reads: CASILPGTGEQYF. The CDR3 DNA reads TGTGCCAGCATCCTTCCCGGTACAGGGGAGCAGTACTTC. The chain uses TRBV6-5 and TRBJ2-7; maybe TRBD1 (6 bases). Germline CDR1 and CDR2: MNHEY and SVGAGI. Between the trimmed V and J ends, which lost 7 bases and 7 bases, there was a span of 17 bases. The CDR3 is made up of 13 amino acids.

The chain joins TRBV7-9 to TRBJ2-6; D is undetermined. Germline CDR1 is SEHNR and CDR2 is FQNEAQ (reference sequence). Deletions cut 2 bases from V and 2 bases from J, with 10 bases between. This CDR3 has 16 amino acids. This CDR3 reads CASSLWGNPGANVLTF. The CDR3 DNA is TGTGCCAGCAGCTTATGGGGAAACCCTGGGGCCAACGTCCTGACTTTC.

This chain links TRBV28 with TRBJ1-4; 7 bases agree with TRBD1. Germline lookup yields CDR1 MDHEN and CDR2 SYDVKM. This CDR3 comprises 15 residues. Trimming took 11 bases from V and 0 from J; bases not matched to a gene: 9. CDR3 bases: TGTGCCGCCAGGGGGGCTGACTCAACTAATGAAAAACTGTTTTTT. Protein product: CAARGADSTNEKLFF.

The chain combines TRBV6-5 with TRBJ1-5; D not resolved. V dropped 6 bases and J dropped 5 bases, with 14 bases sitting between them. The CDR3 is 14 amino acids. Germline CDR1 MNHEY, CDR2 SVGAGI. The CDR3 DNA sequence: TGTGCCAGCAGCCTTCGGGTGGACCATCAGCCCCAGCATTTT. This gives the protein CASSLRVDHQPQHF.

The J gene is TRBJ1-5, the V gene TRBV28, with D hard to call. CDR1 is MDHEN and CDR2 is SYDVKM in the germline V gene. This CDR3 has 18 amino acids. Trimming pared 3 bases from V and 4 bases from J, leaving 22 bases between. The CDR3 DNA reads TGTGCCAGCAGTTTGAATAGGAAGGAGCCCGCACTAAATCAGCCCCAGCATTTT. It codes for CASSLNRKEPALNQPQHF.

This rearrangement joins TRBV5-1 to TRBJ2-6; D gene uncertain. V dropped 3 bases and J dropped 0 bases, with 7 bases sitting between them. CDR3 length equals 15 residues. CDR1 and CDR2 (germline): SGHRS, YFSETQ. The CDR3 DNA reads as TGCGCCAGCAGCTCTCCGGCCTCTGGGGCCAACGTCCTGACTTTC. Its translation is CASSSPASGANVLTF.

V gene TRBV9 combines with J gene TRBJ2-7; D assignment may be TRBD1 or TRBD2 (6 bases each). V gave up 4 bases and J gave up 1 base, with 12 bases separating them. The CDR3 sequence is 14 residues long. CDR1 is SGDLS, CDR2 YYNGEE, per germline. The CDR3 DNA reads as TGTGCCAGCAGCAATAAGGGGGGATCCTACGAGCAGTACTTC. Translated: CASSNKGGSYEQYF.

This clone was detected once. This chain uses TRBV2 with TRBJ1-2, with 8 nucleotides matching TRBD1. The CDR3 is made up of 16 amino acids. V shed 5 bases and J 8 bases; nucleotides not matched to a gene: 16. Germline assignment: CDR1 SNHLY and CDR2 FYNNEI. The chain's CDR3 is CASSPDGGDRYPGYTF. The CDR3 nucleotides read TGTGCCAGCAGTCCCGACGGGGGGGACAGGTACCCGGGCTACACCTTC.

V and J are TRBV23-1 and TRBJ1-2; D perhaps matches TRBD1 (6 bases). TRBV23-1 is designated an ORF whose function remains uncertain. Trimming cost V 9 bases and J 4 bases, with 15 bases left between them. The CDR3 has 13 amino acids. CDR3 sequence reads: CARETGGFYGYTF. Written as DNA, the CDR3 is TGCGCCAGAGAGACAGGAGGTTTCTATGGCTACACCTTC.

V gene TRBV27 combines with J gene TRBJ2-7, with TRBD1 matching 9 bases. This CDR3 spans 13 amino acids. The V gene's germline CDR1 is MNHEY and CDR2 SMNVEV (reference sequence). J was trimmed by 5 bases and V by 3 bases; bases with no gene match: 2. The CDR3 nucleotides are TGTGCCAGCAGTTTGGGACAGGGAAACGAGCAGTACTTC. It encodes CASSLGQGNEQYF.

The chain combines TRBV19 with TRBJ2-2; 9 nucleotides line up with TRBD1. With 6 bases clipped from V and 3 bases from J, the junction kept 14 bases outside the gene matches. This CDR3 region has 18 residues. Per germline, CDR1 LNHDA and CDR2 SQIVND (reference sequence). DNA for the CDR3: TGTGCCAGTAGGGGATGGGGGACCACAGGGGGCGACACCGGGGAGCTGTTTTTT. Translating it yields CASRGWGTTGGDTGELFF.